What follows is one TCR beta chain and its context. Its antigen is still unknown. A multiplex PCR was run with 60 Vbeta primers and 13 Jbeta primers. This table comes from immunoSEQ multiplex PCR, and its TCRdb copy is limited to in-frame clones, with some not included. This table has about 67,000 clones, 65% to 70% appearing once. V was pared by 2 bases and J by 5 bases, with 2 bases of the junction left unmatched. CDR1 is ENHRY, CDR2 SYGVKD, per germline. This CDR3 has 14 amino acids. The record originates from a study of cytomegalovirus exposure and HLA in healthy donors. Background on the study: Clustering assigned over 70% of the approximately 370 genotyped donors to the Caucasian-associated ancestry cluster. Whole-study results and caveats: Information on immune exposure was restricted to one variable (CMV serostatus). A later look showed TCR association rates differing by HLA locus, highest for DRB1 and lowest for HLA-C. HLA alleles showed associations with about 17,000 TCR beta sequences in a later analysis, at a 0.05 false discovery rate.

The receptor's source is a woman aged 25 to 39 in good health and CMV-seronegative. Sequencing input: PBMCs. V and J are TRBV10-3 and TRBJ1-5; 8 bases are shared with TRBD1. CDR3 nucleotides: TGTGCCATCAGTGAGGGACAGGGTGATCAGCCCCAGCATTTT. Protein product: CAISEGQGDQPQHF.